The TCR beta chain described here comes from a study of T cell responses to AZD1222 COVID-19 vaccine. Study information: Recipients boosted at about 4 weeks or about 12 weeks are pooled.

The CDR3 extends over 15 amino acids. In germline, CDR1 is LNHNV, CDR2 YYDKDF (reference sequence). Trimming removed 0 bases from V and 7 bases from J, with 13 bases in between. As to this clone: The antigen remains undetermined.

Profiled with immunoSEQ multiplex PCR; TCRdb holds only in-frame clones, not every one. This table has 120,000 to 150,000 clones, about 91% appearing once. Overall study results and limits: Spike as a whole was targeted by vaccine-associated CD4 TCRs, dominant at 160-218 and 743-854. The study identified only five to seven AZD1222 recipients as seropositive at baseline. Clonal diversity may have been underestimated, and the donors were mostly white British, with more females than males.

The chain carries TRBV15 and TRBJ1-5, with D unresolved. This material consisted of peripheral blood, taken on day 0 of AZD1222 vaccination. The TCR was taken from an adult in good health. CDR3 sequence: CATSREYGQGQPQHF. For the CDR3, the DNA is TGTGCCACCAGCAGAGAATACGGTCAAGGACAGCCCCAGCATTTT.